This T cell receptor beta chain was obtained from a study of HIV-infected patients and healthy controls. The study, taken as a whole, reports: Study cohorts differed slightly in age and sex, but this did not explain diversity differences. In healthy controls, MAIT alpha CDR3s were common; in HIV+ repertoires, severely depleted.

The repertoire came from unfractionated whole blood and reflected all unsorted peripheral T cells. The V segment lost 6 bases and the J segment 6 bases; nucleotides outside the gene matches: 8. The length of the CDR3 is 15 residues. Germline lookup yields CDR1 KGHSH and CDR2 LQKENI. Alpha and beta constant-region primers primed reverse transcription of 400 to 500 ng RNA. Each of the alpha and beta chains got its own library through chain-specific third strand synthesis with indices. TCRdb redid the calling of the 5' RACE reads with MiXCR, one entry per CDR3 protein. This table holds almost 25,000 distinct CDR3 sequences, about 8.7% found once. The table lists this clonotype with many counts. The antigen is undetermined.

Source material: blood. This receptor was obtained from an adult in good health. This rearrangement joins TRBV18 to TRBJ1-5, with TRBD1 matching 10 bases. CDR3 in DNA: TGTGCCAGCTCGGTGACAGGGGGCTTCGGTCAGCCCCAGCATTTT. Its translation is CASSVTGGFGQPQHF. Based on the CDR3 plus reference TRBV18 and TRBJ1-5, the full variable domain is NAGVMQNPRHLVRRRGQEARLRCSPMKGHSHVYWYRQLPEEGLKFMVYLQKENIIDESGMPKERFSAEFPKEGPSILRIQQVVRGDSAAYFCASSVTGGFGQPQHFGDGTRLSIL.